This T cell receptor (beta chain) emerged from a study of CD8+ T cells in alopecia areata. Study details: Tofacitinib administration to treated patients was oral, at 5 to 10 mg twice daily.

Sorting separated CD4+ and CD8+ T cells out of PBMCs. General study results and limits: Scalp sequencing also captures normal skin's resident alphabeta T cells. Possibly as an HLA-related effect, TCR sharing across patients appeared less clear than in mice.

Concerning this clone: The target antigen is unknown.

Following RNA extraction, reverse transcription yielded cDNA that acted as the sequencing template. Using immunoSEQ multiplex PCR, the repertoire was profiled, and TCRdb retains in-frame clones only, with some absent. Here the sample spans 120,000 or so clones, 58% being singletons. Trimming at V came to 5 bases and at J to 5 bases, leaving 16 bases not matched to a gene. The CDR3 totals 17 residues. Germline CDR1 MDHEN, CDR2 SYDVKM. Material: CD4+ T cells sorted from blood, obtained at week 0. This chain links TRBV28 with TRBJ2-3, with 7 bases that match TRBD2. This TCR was recovered from a human donor with alopecia areata. The DNA for the CDR3 is TGTGCCAGCAGTCCAGAGCTAGCGGAGGCCGGAGGAGATACGCAGTATTTT. Protein sequence: CASSPELAEAGGDTQYF.